Below, one T cell receptor (beta chain) is given with its context. Its antigen remains unidentified. V shed 3 bases and J shed 12 bases, with 11 bases lying between them. CDR3 length: 11 amino acids. Germline CDR1 reads SNHLY; CDR2 reads FYNNEI. These data belong to a study of Tregs in tolerant kidney transplant recipients. Study-level findings and limits: Tregs expanded with activated donor B cells seemed most donor-specific. Validation in larger populations is needed because few patients were studied. Biological reproducibility was not directly addressed, but technical replication error appeared minimal.

The table came from immunoSEQ multiplex PCR; TCRdb's copy has only in-frame clones and leaves some out. The sample contains 120,000 or so clones, roughly 92% of which appear only once. CD4+CD25+CD127- Tregs, CD4+CD25- non-Tregs, CD4 and CD8 cells were sorted. What was sequenced was CD4+ T cells from blood. The J gene is TRBJ2-5, the V gene TRBV2; D is uncertain. The TCR was taken from a human donor in good health. CDR3 DNA: TGTGCCAGCAGTGAGGGGTGGGATAAGTACTTC. Translation: CASSEGWDKYF.